The present entry profiles one TCR beta chain with its context. What it binds is not known. TCRdb keeps only in-frame clones here, not all; method: immunoSEQ multiplex PCR. This sample has over 2,000 clones, with 25% found just once. This entry comes from a study of T cells in localized non-small cell lung cancer. Study results and caveats: A median about 56 of the top 100 tumor clones appeared in adjacent lung. In the blood, greater T cell density corresponded to longer overall survival. Tumor showed lower T cell clonality than uninvolved adjacent lung, where it was highest. Because only a single region of the tumor was sequenced, heterogeneity remains possible.

Germline CDR1 SGHNT, CDR2 YENEEA. The CDR3 is made up of 15 amino acids. The V and J ends lost 3 bases and 2 bases, in that order; junction bases with no gene match: 6. The gene calls are TRBV11-3 and TRBJ1-2, with 7 bases matching TRBD1. Source: lung tumor tissue, taken before any cancer treatment. This TCR was sampled from a female donor older than 55 with stage I lung adenocarcinoma. Here the CDR3 reads CASSLWGTANYGYTF. CDR3 in DNA: TGTGCCAGCAGCTTGTGGGGGACAGCGAACTATGGCTACACCTTC.